These 7 T cell receptor beta chains share one sample of origin, sequenced in a study of OX40 agonist ivuxolimab in advanced cancers. Sequenced by immunoSEQ multiplex PCR; TCRdb stores in-frame clones only, minus some. Of approximately 35,000 clones listed, about 81% were seen once; the top ten hold 22%. The specimen was CD4+ or CD8+ T cells sorted from blood, collected in a trial of the OX40 agonist ivuxolimab. These receptors came from an adult with an advanced solid tumor such as melanoma, head and neck, liver or kidney cancer.

This clone was seen a few times. The gene calls are TRBV10-3 and TRBJ2-7; D may be TRBD2 (6 bases). CDR3 length equals 14 residues. In germline, CDR1 is ENHRY, CDR2 SYGVKD. Trimming stripped 4 bases from V and 2 bases from J, with 12 bases between. The CDR3 sequence is CAISGRLDAYEQYF. Here the CDR3 DNA reads TGTGCCATCAGTGGGCGACTAGACGCCTACGAGCAGTACTTC.

This chain uses TRBV28 with TRBJ1-1; 11 nucleotides agree with TRBD1. V was clipped by 5 bases and J by 2 bases; unmatched bases: 13. Per the germline V gene, CDR1 is MDHEN and CDR2 is SYDVKM. This CDR3 is 18 amino acids long. CDR3 sequence: CASSPMLGTGGRNTEAFF. CDR3 sequence (DNA): TGTGCCAGCAGTCCCATGTTGGGGACAGGGGGGAGAAACACTGAAGCTTTCTTT.

The chain combines TRBV6-1 with TRBJ2-5; TRBD1 agrees at 11 bases. Germline V CDR1 and CDR2: MNHNS, SASEGT. With 4 bases clipped from V and 5 bases from J, the junction kept 3 bases outside the gene matches. The CDR3 covers 14 residues. The CDR3, as DNA: TGTGCCAGCAGTGTGGACAGGGGGCTTGAGACCCAGTACTTC. It yields the protein CASSVDRGLETQYF.

The chain combines TRBV19 with TRBJ1-4; D is ambiguous. Germline CDR1 is LNHDA and CDR2 is SQIVND (reference sequence). This CDR3 comprises 17 residues. V was clipped by 3 bases and J by 2 bases, with 16 bases between them. The CDR3 loop reads CASSISSRVTTNEKLFF. CDR3 nucleotide sequence: TGTGCCAGTAGTATTTCTTCCAGAGTCACTACTAATGAAAAACTGTTTTTT.

V usage is TRBV2 and J usage is TRBJ2-7, with D possibly matching TRBD2 (5 bases). In germline, CDR1 is SNHLY, CDR2 FYNNEI. Trimming took off 8 bases at V and 7 bases at J, with 18 bases between the two ends. This CDR3 is 13 amino acids long. The CDR3 reads CASGKSGTGEQYF. The CDR3 nucleotides are TGTGCCAGCGGAAAAAGCGGTACGGGTGAGCAGTACTTC.

The chain recombines TRBV1 with TRBJ2-7; TRBD2 reflects the table's D call only, with no check against the DNA. TRBV1 is assigned pseudogene status. CDR3 size: 15 residues. The CDR3 spells CTSRRRWRGTYEQYF. The CDR3 DNA sequence: TGCACCAGCAGACGACGTTGGCGGGGGACCTACGAGCAGTACTTC.

V is TRBV9 and J is TRBJ1-2; 8 bases are shared with TRBD1. Germline assignment: CDR1 SGDLS and CDR2 YYNGEE. V was pared by 4 bases and J by 7 bases, with 9 bases of the junction left unmatched. The CDR3 covers 14 residues. The CDR3 here is CASSSLDRVGGYTF. The CDR3 nucleotides read TGTGCCAGCAGCTCCCTGGACAGGGTGGGTGGCTACACCTTC.